A selection of T cell receptor beta chains follows, all from one sample in a study of blood T cell repertoires in COVID-19. Measured with immunoSEQ multiplex PCR; TCRdb has only the in-frame clones, and not every one. Here the sample spans some 150,000 clones, 80% to 90% being singletons. The sequencing sample was made of peripheral blood. The receptors were sampled from an older woman with acute or convalescent COVID-19. The CDR3 runs from the conserved cysteine through the conserved F or W. The D gene is left open where the match is weak. Part of the rows lack a size; the others show once, few, many or a class for expanded clones.

j_call d_call cdr3_length clone_size v_call cdr3_nt cdr3_aa
TRBJ1-6 TRBD1 14 NA TRBV5-1 TGCGCCAGCAGCTTGGAGACAGGGTCCTCACCCCTCCACTTT CASSLETGSSPLHF
TRBJ1-1 NA 13 NA TRBV28 TGTGCCAGCACTGGCCAGGGGTTCACTGAAGCTTTCTTT CASTGQGFTEAFF
TRBJ1-5 NA 16 NA TRBV10-2 TGCGCCAGCAATCCTTCCGGGGGAGGGGGAAGGCAGCCCCAGCATTTT CASNPSGGGGRQPQHF
TRBJ1-1 NA 13 NA TRBV14 TGTGCCAGCAGCCAAGGACAGGCCACTGAAGCTTTCTTT CASSQGQATEAFF
TRBJ1-2 TRBD1 15 NA TRBV10-3 TGTGCCATCAGGCGACAGGGGGCGCGGGGCTATGGCTACACCTTC CAIRRQGARGYGYTF
TRBJ1-5 NA 13 NA TRBV18 TGTGCCAGCTCACCTGCGGGCAATCAGCCCCAGCATTTT CASSPAGNQPQHF
TRBJ2-1 NA 12 NA TRBV7-8 TGTGCCAGCAGCTTAGGGGTAGCTGAGCAGTTCTTC CASSLGVAEQFF
TRBJ2-5 NA 15 NA TRBV10-1 TGCGCCAGCAGTGAGACGATAGGAGTAGGAGAGACCCAGTACTTC CASSETIGVGETQYF
TRBJ1-4 TRBD1 14 once TRBV5-1 TGCGCCAGCAGAACGGGACAGCTCAATGAAAAACTGTTTTTT CASRTGQLNEKLFF
TRBJ1-1 TRBD1 14 NA TRBV7-7 TGTGCTAGCAGTCTAACAGGGGCCGGCACTGAAGCTTTCTTT CASSLTGAGTEAFF
TRBJ1-6 TRBD1 17 NA TRBV10-1 TGCGCCAGCAGATCGTCCCGGGGGACAGGGTCCGATTCACCCCTCCACTTT CASRSSRGTGSDSPLHF
TRBJ2-3 NA 18 NA TRBV6-2/TRBV6-3 TGTGCCAGCAGCCGACCGGGACTTCCTCAAACCGCCACAGATACGCAGTATTTT CASSRPGLPQTATDTQYF
TRBJ1-1 NA 12 NA TRBV30 TGTGCCTGGAGTAGGTCAGGGCTTGAAGCTTTCTTT CAWSRSGLEAFF
TRBJ2-3 NA 16 NA TRBV24-1 TGTGCCACCAGTGACTCAACAGGCTACCCCACAGATACGCAGTATTTT CATSDSTGYPTDTQYF
TRBJ2-4 TRBD2 17 NA TRBV18 TGTGCCAGCTCACCACCTGGAGGGACGGGACGGGAGGGCATTCAGTACTTC CASSPPGGTGREGIQYF
TRBJ2-5 TRBD1 17 NA TRBV24-1 TGTGCCACCAGTGATACTCCCGGGACAGGTAGGAAGGAGACCCAGTACTTC CATSDTPGTGRKETQYF
TRBJ2-5 TRBD1 14 NA TRBV6-2/TRBV6-3 TGTGCCAGCAGCCGACAGGGGGCCGAGGAGACCCAGTACTTC CASSRQGAEETQYF
TRBJ2-7 NA 16 NA TRBV19 TGTGCCAGTAGTATGTCGGTCGGCAGGGTCTTGGGCGAGCAGTACTTC CASSMSVGRVLGEQYF
TRBJ2-2 TRBD2 15 NA TRBV9 TGTGCCAGCAGCGGTGCGGGAGCGAACACCGGGGAGCTGTTTTTT CASSGAGANTGELFF
TRBJ2-1 NA 16 NA TRBV27 TGTGCCAGCCTAAGAACGTACCTGAGCTCCTACAATGAGCAGTTCTTC CASLRTYLSSYNEQFF
TRBJ1-2 NA 17 NA TRBV10-3 TGTGCCATCAGTGAGTCGGTCTCCCCAGGAGGCAGCTATGGCTACACCTTC CAISESVSPGGSYGYTF
TRBJ1-1 TRBD1 14 few TRBV10-3 TGTGCCATCAGTGAGCGACAGGGGGACACTGAAGCTTTCTTT CAISERQGDTEAFF
TRBJ2-1 NA 12 NA TRBV13 TGTGCCAGCAGCTTACCACAGGGGAGGCTGTTCTTC CASSLPQGRLFF
TRBJ1-2 TRBD1 16 NA TRBV27 TGTGCCAGCAGCCTCCTGTCCGGGACAGGCACCTATGGCTACACCTTC CASSLLSGTGTYGYTF
TRBJ2-4 NA 16 NA TRBV3-1/TRBV3-2 TGTGCCAGCAGCCCTAAGCAAACCCTAGCCAAAAACATTCAGTACTTC CASSPKQTLAKNIQYF
TRBJ1-1 NA 14 once TRBV5-1 TGCGCCAGCAGCTTGGCTGGCCAGGGGAGTCGAGCTTTCTTT CASSLAGQGSRAFF
TRBJ2-5 TRBD2 13 NA TRBV19 TGTGCCAGTAGAAGGACTAGCGAAGAGACCCAGTACTTC CASRRTSEETQYF
TRBJ2-1 NA 12 NA TRBV5-8 TGTGCCAGCAGCTTTGAGCGTCGTGAGCAGTTCTTC CASSFERREQFF
TRBJ2-5 NA 17 NA TRBV18 TGTGCCAGCTCACCAGGATCCTCCAACACCAGGGGAGAGACCCAGTACTTC CASSPGSSNTRGETQYF
TRBJ1-5 NA 16 NA TRBV21-1 TGTGCCAGCAGCAAAGCGAGGGGGTATAGCAATCAGCCCCAGCATTTT CASSKARGYSNQPQHF
TRBJ2-7 NA 14 NA TRBV19 TGTGCCAGTCGTGCGAAGAGTAAAACCTACGAGCAGTACTTC CASRAKSKTYEQYF
TRBJ1-2 NA 16 NA TRBV7-2 TGTGCCAGCAGCTCTTCCGGGACAACTCTAAACTATGGCTACACCTTC CASSSSGTTLNYGYTF
TRBJ2-6 NA 16 NA TRBV30 TGTGCCTGGGGTGGGGGGGCGGTAACTGGGGCCAACGTCCTGACTTTC CAWGGGAVTGANVLTF
TRBJ1-2 TRBD1 15 few TRBV6-5 TGTGCCAGCGGAGGGGACAGCCTGAAATCATATGGCTACACCTTC CASGGDSLKSYGYTF
TRBJ1-4 NA 17 NA TRBV18 TGTGCCAGCTCACCAAGTCACGGTACGGCAGGGGATGAAAAACTGTTTTTT CASSPSHGTAGDEKLFF
TRBJ1-3 TRBD1 15 NA TRBV9 TGTGCCAGCAGCGAGACAGGGGACTCTGGAAACACCATATATTTT CASSETGDSGNTIYF
TRBJ1-6 TRBD1 14 NA TRBV19 TGTGCCAGTAGCTTACAGGGGGCACGTTCACCCCTCCACTTT CASSLQGARSPLHF
TRBJ2-3 NA 12 NA TRBV5-1 TGCGCCAGCAGCCTCGTCACAGATACGCAGTATTTT CASSLVTDTQYF
TRBJ2-2 TRBD1 14 NA TRBV20-1 TGCAGTGCTAGTCCCGGGACAGGGACCGGGGAGCTGTTTTTT CSASPGTGTGELFF
TRBJ1-1 NA 17 NA TRBV27 TGTGCCAGCACGATGCGTGGGGCAGGGCGGATGAACACTGAAGCTTTCTTT CASTMRGAGRMNTEAFF
TRBJ2-3 NA 15 NA TRBV9 TGTGCCAGCAGCATAGACTACAGGGCCACAGATACGCAGTATTTT CASSIDYRATDTQYF
TRBJ1-4 TRBD1 15 NA TRBV7-9 TGTGCCAGCAGCGTCGACAGGGGGCTTGGGGAAAAACTGTTTTTT CASSVDRGLGEKLFF
TRBJ1-5 TRBD1 15 once TRBV19 TGTGCCAGTAGTCAGGACAGGGGTCGGAATCAGCCCCAGCATTTT CASSQDRGRNQPQHF
TRBJ1-2 TRBD1 18 NA TRBV5-1 TGCGCCAGCAGCACGACCGGGACAGGAGGAGGGGCTGACTATGGCTACACCTTC CASSTTGTGGGADYGYTF
TRBJ1-2 NA 14 NA TRBV6-1 TGTGCCAGCAGTGAGGGCAGGGCCTTATATGGCTACACCTTC CASSEGRALYGYTF
TRBJ2-7 NA 15 NA TRBV21-1 TGTGCCAGCAGCAAAGAGGCTCGGGTCTCCTACGAGCAGTACTTC CASSKEARVSYEQYF
TRBJ1-2 NA 14 NA TRBV29-1 TGCAGCGTCACCAGGGACACCTCTAACTATGGCTACACCTTC CSVTRDTSNYGYTF
TRBJ1-1 NA 13 NA TRBV12-3/TRBV12-4 TGTGCCAGCAGTTTAGCGCGGAACACTGAAGCTTTCTTT CASSLARNTEAFF
TRBJ2-2 TRBD2 16 NA TRBV24-1 TGTGCCACCAGTGCTCCAGCGGGAGGGGGAACCGGGGAGCTGTTTTTT CATSAPAGGGTGELFF
TRBJ2-2 NA 16 NA TRBV18 TGTGCCAGCTCACCACGCTGGGGCGAGAATACCGGGGAGCTGTTTTTT CASSPRWGENTGELFF